The rows below give T cell receptor beta chains drawn from one sample of a study of T cell responses to AZD1222 COVID-19 vaccine. Sequencing was performed with immunoSEQ multiplex PCR; in TCRdb, only in-frame clones are kept and a portion is missing. Here the sample spans some 130,000 clones, approximately 86% being singletons. Sequencing was performed on peripheral blood, taken 28 days after the second AZD1222 dose. Receptors originate from an adult who received the AZD1222 COVID-19 vaccine. Both conserved end residues are part of each CDR3. A D gene is named only where the DNA matches it firmly. The size field is filled for only some rows; it gives once, few, many or a size class.

clone size,D gene,J gene,V gene,CDR3 DNA,CDR3 protein
few,.,TRBJ1-6,TRBV27,TGTGCCAGCAGGCCTTGGGGAGGGGCGGGTGATTCACCCCTCCACTTT,CASRPWGGAGDSPLHF
few,.,TRBJ1-6,TRBV7-3,TGTGCCAGCAGCTTAGGGCACAGTGGGTCACCCCTCCACTTT,CASSLGHSGSPLHF
.,.,TRBJ1-1,TRBV19,TGTGCCAGTACCCAGGGGTTGATGAACACTGAAGCTTTCTTT,CASTQGLMNTEAFF
.,.,TRBJ1-4,TRBV19,TGTGCCAGTAATTTCGGGGGGACCGCTAATGAAAAACTGTTTTTT,CASNFGGTANEKLFF
.,.,TRBJ2-1,TRBV19,TGTGCCAGTAGTACTAGCGAGTACAATGAGCAGTTCTTC,CASSTSEYNEQFF
.,.,TRBJ2-7,TRBV12-3/TRBV12-4,TGTGCCAGCAGTTTAGCGGGGCCCTACGAGCAGTACTTC,CASSLAGPYEQYF
.,.,TRBJ1-1,TRBV11-1,TGTGCCAGCAGCTTATCCGGGGGCCGGAACACTGAAGCTTTCTTT,CASSLSGGRNTEAFF
.,TRBD1,TRBJ2-3,TRBV28,TGTGCCAGCCTTGGACAGGGGGCCCACACAGATACGCAGTATTTT,CASLGQGAHTDTQYF
.,TRBD2,TRBJ2-2,TRBV18,TGTGCCAGCTCACTCGGGAGGGCGCCGGACACCGGGGAGCTGTTTTTT,CASSLGRAPDTGELFF
few,.,TRBJ1-1,TRBV7-9,TGTGCCAGCAGCAAAGCGGGTTGGGGTCGGGACACTGAAGCTTTCTTT,CASSKAGWGRDTEAFF